This T cell receptor (beta chain) was obtained from a study of CD8+CD57+ T cells in acquired aplastic anemia. On the study more broadly: Yields of DNA that came from sorted CD4+ and CD8+ cells averaged roughly 3 ug. As sequenced from healthy donors, CD4+ cells averaged roughly 9.9 million reads. Notes on the study in general: Roughly 28 was the count of CD8+ CDR3 sequences that patients shared with controls. Significance was not reached for CD8+ Simpson's diversity between patients and controls.

Many counts were recorded for this clonotype. Its target is not known. This CDR3 is built from 18 residues. Germline CDR1 and CDR2: SGHVS and FQNEAQ. V lost 2 bases to trimming and J lost 2 bases; unmatched junction nucleotides: 13. Genomic DNA, the template, was used for profiling of the TCR beta VDJ and CDR3. Via MiXCR, TCRdb re-called the reads, giving one row per CDR3 protein. The sample lists around 170,000 distinct CDR3 sequences; approximately 46% were seen once. The clonotype was recovered from a human donor in good health. J is TRBJ2-7 and V is TRBV7-8, with 9 bases that match TRBD2. Input material: sorted CD4+, CD8+, or CD8+CD57+ T cells (not recorded which) from PBMCs. Written as DNA, the CDR3 is TGTGCCAGCAGCTTACAGGGACTCTCGGGACTAGCCGCCTACGAGCAGTACTTC. Its translation is CASSLQGLSGLAAYEQYF.